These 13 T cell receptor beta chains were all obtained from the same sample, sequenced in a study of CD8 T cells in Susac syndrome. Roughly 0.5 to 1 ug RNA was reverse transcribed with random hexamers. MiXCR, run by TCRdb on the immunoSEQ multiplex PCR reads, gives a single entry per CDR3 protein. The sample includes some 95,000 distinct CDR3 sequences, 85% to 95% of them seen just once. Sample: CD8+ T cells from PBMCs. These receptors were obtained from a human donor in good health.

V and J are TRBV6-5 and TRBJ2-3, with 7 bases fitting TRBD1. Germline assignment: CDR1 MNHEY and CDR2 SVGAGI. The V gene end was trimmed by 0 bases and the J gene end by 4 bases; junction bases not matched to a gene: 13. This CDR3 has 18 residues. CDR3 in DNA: TGTGCCAGCAGTTACTCGATGTTCCGACAGGGATGGGCAGATACGCAGTATTTT. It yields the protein CASSYSMFRQGWADTQYF.

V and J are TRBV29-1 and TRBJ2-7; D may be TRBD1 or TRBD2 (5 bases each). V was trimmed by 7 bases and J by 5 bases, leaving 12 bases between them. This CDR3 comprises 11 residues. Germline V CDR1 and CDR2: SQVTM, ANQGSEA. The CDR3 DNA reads TGCAGCGGCCTAAGGGACCACGAGCAGTACTTC. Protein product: CSGLRDHEQYF.

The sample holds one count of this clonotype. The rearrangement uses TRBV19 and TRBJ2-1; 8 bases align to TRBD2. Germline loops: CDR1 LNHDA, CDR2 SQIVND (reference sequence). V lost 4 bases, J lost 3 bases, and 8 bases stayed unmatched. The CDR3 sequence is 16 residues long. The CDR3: CASSTSAGEIYNEQFF. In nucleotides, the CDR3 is TGTGCCAGTAGTACCTCAGCGGGGGAGATCTACAATGAGCAGTTCTTC.

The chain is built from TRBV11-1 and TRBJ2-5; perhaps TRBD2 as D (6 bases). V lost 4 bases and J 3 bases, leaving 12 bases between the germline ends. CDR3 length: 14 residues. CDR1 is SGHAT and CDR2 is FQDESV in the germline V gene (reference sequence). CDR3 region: CASSSSTGEETQYF. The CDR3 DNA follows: TGTGCCAGCAGCTCCTCGACGGGAGAAGAGACCCAGTACTTC. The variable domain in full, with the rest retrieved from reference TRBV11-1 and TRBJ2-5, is EAEVAQSPRYKITEKSQAVAFWCDPISGHATLYWYRQILGQGPELLVQFQDESVVDDSQLPKDRFSAERLKGVDSTLKIQPAELGDSAMYLCASSSSTGEETQYFGPGTRLLVL.

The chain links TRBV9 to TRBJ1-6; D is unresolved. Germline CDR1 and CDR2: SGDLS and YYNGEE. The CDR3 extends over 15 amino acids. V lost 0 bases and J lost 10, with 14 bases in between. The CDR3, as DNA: TGTGCCAGCAGCGTAGGTGAGCAGCGAGGCTCACCCCTCCACTTT. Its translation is CASSVGEQRGSPLHF.

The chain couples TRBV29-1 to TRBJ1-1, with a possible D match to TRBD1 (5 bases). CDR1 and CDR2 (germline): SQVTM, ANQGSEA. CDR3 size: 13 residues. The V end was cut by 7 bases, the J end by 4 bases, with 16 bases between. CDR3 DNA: TGCAGCGCTGTGACCGGGGGGGGCACTGAAGCTTTCTTT. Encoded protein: CSAVTGGGTEAFF.

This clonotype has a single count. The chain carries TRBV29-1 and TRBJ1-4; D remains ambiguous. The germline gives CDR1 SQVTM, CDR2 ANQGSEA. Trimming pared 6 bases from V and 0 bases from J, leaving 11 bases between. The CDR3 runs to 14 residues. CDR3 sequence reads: CSVAPGSTNEKLFF. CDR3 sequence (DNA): TGCAGCGTCGCCCCCGGGTCAACTAATGAAAAACTGTTTTTT. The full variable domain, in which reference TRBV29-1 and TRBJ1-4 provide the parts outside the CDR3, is SAVISQKPSRDICQRGTSLTIQCQVDSQVTMMFWYRQQPGQSLTLIATANQGSEATYESGFVIDKFPISRPNLTFSTLTVSNMSPEDSSIYLCSVAPGSTNEKLFFGSGTQLSVL.

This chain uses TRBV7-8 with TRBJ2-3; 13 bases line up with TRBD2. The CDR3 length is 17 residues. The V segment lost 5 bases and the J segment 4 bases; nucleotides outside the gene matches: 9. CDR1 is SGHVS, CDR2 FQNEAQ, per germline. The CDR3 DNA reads TGTGCCAGCAGCCAGACTAGCGGGGGGCTCGGGGCAGATACGCAGTATTTT. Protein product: CASSQTSGGLGADTQYF.

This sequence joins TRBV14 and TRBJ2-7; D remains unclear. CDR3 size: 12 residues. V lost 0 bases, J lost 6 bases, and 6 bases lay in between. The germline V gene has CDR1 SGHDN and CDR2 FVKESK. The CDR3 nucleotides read TGTGCCAGCAGCCAAGATGCCGTCGAGCAGTACTTC. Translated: CASSQDAVEQYF.

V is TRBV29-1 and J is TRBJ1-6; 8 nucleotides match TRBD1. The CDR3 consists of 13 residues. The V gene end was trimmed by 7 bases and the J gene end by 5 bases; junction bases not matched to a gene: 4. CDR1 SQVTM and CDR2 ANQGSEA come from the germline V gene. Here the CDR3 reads CSAVTGDNSPLHF. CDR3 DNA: TGCAGCGCCGTGACAGGGGATAATTCACCCCTCCACTTT.

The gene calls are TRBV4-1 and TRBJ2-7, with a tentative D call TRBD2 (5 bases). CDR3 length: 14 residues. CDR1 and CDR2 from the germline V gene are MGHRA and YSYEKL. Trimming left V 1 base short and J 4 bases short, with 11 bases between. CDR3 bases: TGCGCCAGCAGCCAAGGTCTTCCGGGGTACGAGCAGTACTTC. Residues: CASSQGLPGYEQYF.

This CDR3 is CASSKGPVNEQFF. CDR3 DNA: TGTGCCAGCAGTAAAGGTCCCGTGAATGAGCAGTTCTTC. V and J are TRBV2 and TRBJ2-1; no firm D call. Germline CDR1 reads SNHLY; CDR2 reads FYNNEI. The germline V and J ends were trimmed by 5 bases and 7 bases, with 12 bases remaining between them. CDR3 length: 13 amino acids.

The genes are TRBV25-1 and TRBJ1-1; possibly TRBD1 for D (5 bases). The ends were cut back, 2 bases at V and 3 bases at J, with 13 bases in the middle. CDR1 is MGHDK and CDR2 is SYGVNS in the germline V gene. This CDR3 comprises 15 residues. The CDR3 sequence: CASSERAGRDTEAFF. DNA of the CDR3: TGTGCCAGCAGTGAAAGAGCAGGGAGGGACACTGAAGCTTTCTTT.